This TCR beta chain was profiled in a study of T-cell reconstitution after alpha-beta-depleted transplantation in children. J lost 2 bases, V lost 7 bases, and 7 bases had no gene match. The CDR3 consists of 17 residues. Germline V gene data show CDR1 as MNHEY and CDR2 as SMNVEV (reference sequence). Preparation of the TCRbeta library used unique molecular identifiers. TCRdb ran MiXCR on the PCR reads and lists one entry per CDR3 protein. The repertoire holds more than 250,000 distinct CDR3 sequences, with 9.9% as singletons. The V and J genes are TRBV27 and TRBJ2-1; 14 bases align to TRBD2. The material was PBMCs from the stem cell graft donor, obtained from the stem cell graft. The TCR comes from a human donor who donated a stem cell graft to a child with SCID. CDR3 protein: CASMRTSGGSTYNEQFF. In nucleotides, the CDR3 is TGTGCCAGCATGCGGACTAGCGGGGGGTCAACCTACAATGAGCAGTTCTTC.